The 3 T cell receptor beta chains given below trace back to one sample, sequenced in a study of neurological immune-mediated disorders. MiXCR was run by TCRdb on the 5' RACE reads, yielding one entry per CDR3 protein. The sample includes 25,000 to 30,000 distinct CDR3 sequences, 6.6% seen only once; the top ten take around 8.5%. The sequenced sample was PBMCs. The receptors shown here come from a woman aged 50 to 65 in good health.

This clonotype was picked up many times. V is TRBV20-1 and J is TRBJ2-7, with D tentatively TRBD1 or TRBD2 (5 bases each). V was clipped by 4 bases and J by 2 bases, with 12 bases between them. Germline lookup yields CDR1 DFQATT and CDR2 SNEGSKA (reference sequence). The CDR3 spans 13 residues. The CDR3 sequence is CSAMRDGAYEQYF. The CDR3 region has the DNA TGCAGTGCTATGAGGGACGGAGCCTACGAGCAGTACTTC.

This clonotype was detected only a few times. The DNA of the CDR3 is TGTGCCAGCAGCGACAGCCCCCAAGAGACCCAGTACTTC. It yields the protein CASSDSPQETQYF. V and J are TRBV7-3 and TRBJ2-5; D perhaps matches TRBD1 (5 bases). The CDR3 consists of 13 residues. Germline CDR1 SGHTA, CDR2 FQGTGA. Trimming removed 5 bases from V and 1 base from J, with 8 bases in between.

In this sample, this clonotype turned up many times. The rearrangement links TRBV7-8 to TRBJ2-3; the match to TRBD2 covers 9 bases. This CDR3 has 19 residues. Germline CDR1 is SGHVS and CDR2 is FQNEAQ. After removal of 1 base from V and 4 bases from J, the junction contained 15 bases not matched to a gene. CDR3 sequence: CASSLGRISGGRTADTQYF. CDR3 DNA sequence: TGTGCCAGCAGCTTAGGGCGGATTAGCGGGGGCCGAACGGCAGATACGCAGTATTTT. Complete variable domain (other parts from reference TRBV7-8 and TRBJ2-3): GAGVSQSPRYKVAKRGQDVALRCDPISGHVSLFWYQQALGQGPEFLTYFQNEAQLDKSGLPSDRFFAERPEGSVSTLKIQRTQQEDSAVYLCASSLGRISGGRTADTQYFGPGTRLTVL.